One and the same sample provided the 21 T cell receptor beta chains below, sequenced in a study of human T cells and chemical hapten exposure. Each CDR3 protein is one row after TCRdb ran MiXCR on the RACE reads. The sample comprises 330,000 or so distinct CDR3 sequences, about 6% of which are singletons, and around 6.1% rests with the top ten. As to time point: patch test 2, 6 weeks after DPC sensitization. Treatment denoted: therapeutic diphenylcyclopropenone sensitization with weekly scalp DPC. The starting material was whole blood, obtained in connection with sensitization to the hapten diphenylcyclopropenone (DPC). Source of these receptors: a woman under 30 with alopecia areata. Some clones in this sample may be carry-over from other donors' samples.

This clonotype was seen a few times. As DNA, the CDR3 is TGTGCCAGCAGCGGACAGGAGGATCAGCCCCAGCATTTT. Encoded protein: CASSGQEDQPQHF. The gene calls are TRBV6-4 and TRBJ1-5; 7 nucleotides match TRBD1. V shed 6 bases and J 5 bases; nucleotides not matched to a gene: 4. The CDR3 contains 13 residues. Germline V lookup: CDR1 MRHNA, CDR2 SNTAGT.

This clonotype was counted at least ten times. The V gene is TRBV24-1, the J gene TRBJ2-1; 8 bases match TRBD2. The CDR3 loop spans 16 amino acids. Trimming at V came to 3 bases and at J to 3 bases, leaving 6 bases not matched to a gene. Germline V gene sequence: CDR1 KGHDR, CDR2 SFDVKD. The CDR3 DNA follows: TGTGCCACCAGTGATAGCGGGGGCGAAGACTACAATGAGCAGTTCTTC. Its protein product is CATSDSGGEDYNEQFF.

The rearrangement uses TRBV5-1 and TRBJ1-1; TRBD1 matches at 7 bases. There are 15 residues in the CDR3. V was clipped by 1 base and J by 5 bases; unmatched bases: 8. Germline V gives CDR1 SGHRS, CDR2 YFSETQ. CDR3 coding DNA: TGCGCCAGCAGCTTGCGTTTGCAGGGGGAGACTGAAGCTTTCTTT. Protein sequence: CASSLRLQGETEAFF.

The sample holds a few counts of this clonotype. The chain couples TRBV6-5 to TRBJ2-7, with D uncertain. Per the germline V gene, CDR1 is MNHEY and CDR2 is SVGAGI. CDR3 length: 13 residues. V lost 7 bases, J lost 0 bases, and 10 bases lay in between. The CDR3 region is CASTRPGSYEQYF. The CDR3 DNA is TGTGCCAGCACCCGACCCGGCTCCTACGAGCAGTACTTC.

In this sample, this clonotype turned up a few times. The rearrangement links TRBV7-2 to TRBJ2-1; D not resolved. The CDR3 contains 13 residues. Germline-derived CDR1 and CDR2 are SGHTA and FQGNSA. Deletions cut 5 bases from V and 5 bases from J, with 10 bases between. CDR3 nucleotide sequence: TGTGCCAGCAGCCTGGACCCCAACAATGAGCAGTTCTTC. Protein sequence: CASSLDPNNEQFF.

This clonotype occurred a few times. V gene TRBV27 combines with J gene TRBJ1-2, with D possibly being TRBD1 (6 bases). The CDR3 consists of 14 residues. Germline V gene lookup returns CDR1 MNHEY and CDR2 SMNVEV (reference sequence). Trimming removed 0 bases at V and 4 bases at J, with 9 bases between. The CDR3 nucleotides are TGTGCCAGCAGTTTATCACGGGGGGCCTATGGCTACACCTTC. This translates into CASSLSRGAYGYTF.

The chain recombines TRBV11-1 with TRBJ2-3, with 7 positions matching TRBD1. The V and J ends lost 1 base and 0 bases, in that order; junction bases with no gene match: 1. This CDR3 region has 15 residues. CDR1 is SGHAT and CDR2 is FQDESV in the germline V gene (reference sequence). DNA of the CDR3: TGTGCCAGCAGCTTAGTGGGACAGAGCACAGATACGCAGTATTTT. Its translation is CASSLVGQSTDTQYF.

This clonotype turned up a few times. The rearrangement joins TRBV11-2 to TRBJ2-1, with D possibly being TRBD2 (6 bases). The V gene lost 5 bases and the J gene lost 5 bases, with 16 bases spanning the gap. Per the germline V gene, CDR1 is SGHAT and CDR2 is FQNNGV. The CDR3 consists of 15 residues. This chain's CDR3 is CASSTREDSHNEQFF. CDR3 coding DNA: TGTGCCAGCAGCACCAGGGAGGACTCACACAATGAGCAGTTCTTC.

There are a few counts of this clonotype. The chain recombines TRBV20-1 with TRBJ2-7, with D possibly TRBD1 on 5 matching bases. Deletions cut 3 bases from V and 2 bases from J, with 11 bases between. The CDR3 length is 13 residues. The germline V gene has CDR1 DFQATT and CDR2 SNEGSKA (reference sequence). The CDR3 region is CSARDTSPYEQYF. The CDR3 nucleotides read TGCAGTGCTAGGGACACCTCCCCCTACGAGCAGTACTTC.

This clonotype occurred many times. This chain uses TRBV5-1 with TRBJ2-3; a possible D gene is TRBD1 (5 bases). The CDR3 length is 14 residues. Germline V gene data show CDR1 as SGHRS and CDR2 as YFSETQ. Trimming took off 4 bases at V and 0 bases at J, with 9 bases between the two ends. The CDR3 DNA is TGCGCCAGCAGCGTCAGGGTTAGCACAGATACGCAGTATTTT. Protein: CASSVRVSTDTQYF.

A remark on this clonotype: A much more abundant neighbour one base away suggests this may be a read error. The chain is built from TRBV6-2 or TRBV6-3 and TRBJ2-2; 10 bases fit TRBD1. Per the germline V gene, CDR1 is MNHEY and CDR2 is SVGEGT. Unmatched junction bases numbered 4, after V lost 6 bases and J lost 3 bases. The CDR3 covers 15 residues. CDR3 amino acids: CASSSGTGDTGELFF. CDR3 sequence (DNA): TGTGCCAGCAGCTCCGGGACAGGGGACACCGGGGAGCTGTTTTTT.

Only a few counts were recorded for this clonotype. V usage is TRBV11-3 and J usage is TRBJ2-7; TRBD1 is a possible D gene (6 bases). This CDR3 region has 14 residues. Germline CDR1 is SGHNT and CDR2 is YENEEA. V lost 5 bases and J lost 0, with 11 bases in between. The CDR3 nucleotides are TGTGCCAGCAGCCTTGGGACATTCTCCTACGAGCAGTACTTC. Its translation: CASSLGTFSYEQYF.

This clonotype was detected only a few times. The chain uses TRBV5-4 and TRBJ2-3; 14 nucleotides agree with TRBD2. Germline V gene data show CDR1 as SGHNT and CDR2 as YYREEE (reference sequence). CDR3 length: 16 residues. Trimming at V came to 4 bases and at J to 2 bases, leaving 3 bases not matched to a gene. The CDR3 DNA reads TGTGCCAGCAGCCAGGGACTAGCGGGGGTCACAGATACGCAGTATTTT. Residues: CASSQGLAGVTDTQYF.

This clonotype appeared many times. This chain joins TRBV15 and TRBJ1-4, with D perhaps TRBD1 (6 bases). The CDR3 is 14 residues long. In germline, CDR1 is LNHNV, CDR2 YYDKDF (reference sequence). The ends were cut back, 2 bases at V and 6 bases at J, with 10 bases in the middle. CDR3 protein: CATSRYRADEKLFF. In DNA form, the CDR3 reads TGTGCCACCAGCAGATACAGGGCTGATGAAAAACTGTTTTTT.

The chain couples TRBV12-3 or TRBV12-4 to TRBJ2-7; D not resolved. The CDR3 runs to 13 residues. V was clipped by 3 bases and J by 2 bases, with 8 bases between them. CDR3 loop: CASSFSPAYEQYF. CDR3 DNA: TGTGCCAGCAGTTTTTCGCCGGCCTACGAGCAGTACTTC.

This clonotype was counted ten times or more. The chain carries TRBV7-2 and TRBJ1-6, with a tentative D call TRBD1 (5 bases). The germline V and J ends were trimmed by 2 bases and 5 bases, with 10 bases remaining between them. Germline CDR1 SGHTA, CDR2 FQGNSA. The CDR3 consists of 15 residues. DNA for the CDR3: TGTGCCAGCAGCTTACACCAGGGAAATAATTCACCCCTCCACTTT. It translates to CASSLHQGNNSPLHF.

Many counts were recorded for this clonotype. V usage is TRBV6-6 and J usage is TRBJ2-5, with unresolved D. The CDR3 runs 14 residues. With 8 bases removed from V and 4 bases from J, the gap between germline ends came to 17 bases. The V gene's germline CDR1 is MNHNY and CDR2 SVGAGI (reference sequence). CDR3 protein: CASSYDESGETQYF. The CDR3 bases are TGTGCCAGCTCATACGACGAATCGGGAGAGACCCAGTACTTC.

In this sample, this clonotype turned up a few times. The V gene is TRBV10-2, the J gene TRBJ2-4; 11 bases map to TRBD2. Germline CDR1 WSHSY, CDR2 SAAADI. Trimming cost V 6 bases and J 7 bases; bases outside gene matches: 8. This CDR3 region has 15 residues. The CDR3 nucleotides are TGCGCCAGCAGGGATAGCGGGGGGGCGACGAACATTCAGTACTTC. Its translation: CASRDSGGATNIQYF.

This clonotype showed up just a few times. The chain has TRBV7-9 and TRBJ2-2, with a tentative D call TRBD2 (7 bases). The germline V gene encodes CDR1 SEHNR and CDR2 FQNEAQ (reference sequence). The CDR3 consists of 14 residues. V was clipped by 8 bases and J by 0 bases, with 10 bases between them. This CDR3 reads CASEGGANTGELFF. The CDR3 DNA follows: TGTGCCAGCGAAGGGGGGGCGAACACCGGGGAGCTGTTTTTT.

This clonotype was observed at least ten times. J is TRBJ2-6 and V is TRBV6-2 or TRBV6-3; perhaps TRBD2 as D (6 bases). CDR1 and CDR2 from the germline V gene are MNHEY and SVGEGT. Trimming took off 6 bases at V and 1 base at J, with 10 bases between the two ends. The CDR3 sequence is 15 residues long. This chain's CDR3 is CASSNGGSGANVLTF. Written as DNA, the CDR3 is TGTGCCAGCAGCAACGGGGGATCTGGGGCCAACGTCCTGACTTTC.

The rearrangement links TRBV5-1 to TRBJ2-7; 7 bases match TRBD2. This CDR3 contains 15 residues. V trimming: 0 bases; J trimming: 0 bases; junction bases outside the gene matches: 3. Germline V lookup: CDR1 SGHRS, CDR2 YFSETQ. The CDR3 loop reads CASSLGAGSSYEQYF. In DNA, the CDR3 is TGCGCCAGCAGCTTGGGAGCGGGGAGCTCCTACGAGCAGTACTTC.